This T cell receptor (beta chain) was identified in a study of vaccination and CD4 T cells after COVID-19 (dated by TCRdb to between 2021 and 2023). Context from the whole study: SARS-CoV-2 positivity had been established in the convalescent patients by nasal swab PCR, and mild disease was recorded in several of these patients and severe disease in one. The convalescent cohort comprised six males and four females, including two Hispanic individuals, seven Caucasians, two Asians and one multiracial person. Participants got two doses of the Pfizer-BioNTech BNT162b2 vaccine (n=8) or two doses of the Moderna mRNA-1273 vaccine (n=2). Post-COVID blood samples were collected from convalescent patients a median of about 92 days after diagnosis, with a range of roughly 30 to 170 days. The time from the second vaccine dose to post-vaccine blood sampling had a median of roughly 70 days and ranged from roughly 13 to 241 days. Culture stimuli were overlapping spike peptide pools from SARS-CoV-2 and from the common cold coronaviruses HCoV-NL63, HCoV-OC43 and HCoV-229E. In control cultures, a CEFX viral epitope pool was used as positive control, an HIV-1 Nef peptide pool was used as negative control, or no peptide was added. The spike-specific CD4+ TCR repertoire was compared before and after mRNA vaccination in over nine COVID-19 convalescent patients and a few infection-naive healthy vaccine recipients. Overall results and qualifications from the work: Among convalescent patients, a median around 83% of the SARS-CoV-2-reactive clones seen after vaccination appeared only after vaccination, which suggests priming specific to the vaccine. Of the vaccine-specific clones in convalescent patients, 304 of 307, or nearly all, reacted only to SARS-CoV-2 spike and did not cross-react with common cold coronaviruses. The number of convalescent patients in the study was relatively small, and the study did not examine early timepoints following natural infection. Although the median number of SARS-CoV-2-reactive clonotypes went up from roughly 22 after infection to 35 to 40 after vaccination, the increase was not significant.

In the case of this clonotype: What antigen it recognizes has not been identified. No base quality values were provided; no much bigger clone lies one nucleotide off.

For CDR1 and CDR2, the germline V gene (reference sequence) lists DFQATT and SNEGSKA. The cysteine opens and the phenylalanine closes a CDR3 of 15 amino acids. Of all the DNA, just the CDR3 is kept, 45 bases in frame from base 1. Trimming at the junction amounts to 2 bases on V and 5 bases on J, and the germline ends lie 18 bases apart. The sample's treatment or condition label, decoded: approximately nine-day PBMC culture with coronavirus spike peptide pools or control peptides (ViraFEST assay). To expand antigen-specific T cells with peptide pools and then pick out the expanded clonotypes through TCR sequencing, the study relied on the ViraFEST assay. The convalescent patients' positive SARS-CoV-2 PCR tests fell between March and December 2020, which was before the Alpha, Beta and Delta variants emerged in the United States. Each well held more than 1.5 million PBMCs cultured in IMDM containing roughly 5.4% human AB serum and approximately 10 IU/ml IL-2, with about 10 ug/ml peptide pools added. Half of the culture medium was replaced with fresh IL-2-containing medium on days 3 and 7. CD4+ T cells were isolated after about nine days of culture through negative selection using the EasySep CD4+ T cell isolation kit. Ficoll-Paque Plus gradient centrifugation was used to isolate PBMCs from whole blood, and the isolated PBMCs were then either used fresh or cryopreserved at -140C. Each culture condition was generally run in triplicate wells.

Library method: PCR. DNA from cultured CD4+ T cells was subjected to TCR sequencing with the Oncomine TCR Beta short-read assay at the Johns Hopkins FTIC core. The QIAamp micro DNA kit was used to extract genomic DNA from the cultured CD4+ T cells. Oncomine TCR Beta libraries from cultured CD4+ T cells were pooled with unique dual indexes and sequenced on an Illumina iSeq 100. The original pipeline was this. Non-productive sequences were removed, and CDR3s that did not start with C, did not end with F or W, or were shorter than 7 amino acids were discarded. The MANAFEST web application was used to identify antigen-specific clonotypes by comparing peptide-stimulated wells against reference wells and other culture wells. Positive clones required FDR below 0.05, an odds ratio above 5, and productive frequency above 0.1% in at least two of three replicate wells. A clonotype counted as cross-reactive if it showed significant expansion both in the SARS-CoV-2 spike wells and in at least one common cold coronavirus spike condition. Similarity between CDR3 sequences was evaluated in R version 3.6.1 using Levenshtein distances (stringdist) and unrooted phylogenetic trees (ape). The raw public data were reprocessed by TCRdb itself: fastp quality trimming at Q25, MiXCR clonotype calling, in-frame beta chains only. Identical CDR3 protein sequences are pooled into one entry, listed with their most common genes and DNA. These V and J calls derive from TCRdb rather than the authors' analysis. In this sample the table shows some 14,000 distinct CDR3 sequences, more than 50% of which occur a single time. The ten largest clones capture roughly 20% of the sample.

This specimen consisted of cultured CD4+ T cells from blood, obtained after SARS-CoV-2 vaccination. The receptor was isolated from a human donor with COVID-19. The chain is assembled from TRBV20-1 and TRBJ2-5, with the D call perhaps TRBD1 or TRBD2, each one matching 6 bases. DNA sequence: TGCAGTGCTAGATCCGGGACACGGAGGGGGGAGACCCAGTACTTC. It is translated as CSARSGTRRGETQYF.